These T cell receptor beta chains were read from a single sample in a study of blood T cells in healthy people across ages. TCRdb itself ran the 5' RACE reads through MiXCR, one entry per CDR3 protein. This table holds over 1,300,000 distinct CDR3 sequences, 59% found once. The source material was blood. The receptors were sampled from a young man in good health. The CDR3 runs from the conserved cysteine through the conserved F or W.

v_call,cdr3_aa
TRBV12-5,CASGLAGSGYTF
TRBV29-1,CSVEGTGGKHNEQFF
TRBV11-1,CASRSTGGARSTQYF
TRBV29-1,CSASIGDGYTF
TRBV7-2,CASSLDTAGGGDEQYF
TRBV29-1,CSVVWHYQETQYF
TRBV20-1,CSARVRRLSYEQYF
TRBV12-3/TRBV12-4,CASRGQGARNTEAFF
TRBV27,CASSPGGQVSYEQYF
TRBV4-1,CASSQEIRTARPYGYTF